This TCR beta chain was sequenced in a study of patients and donors after allogeneic stem cell transplantation. This clonotype appeared a few times. TCRdb re-called the RT-PCR reads through MiXCR, storing one row per CDR3 protein. Found here are about 960,000 distinct CDR3 sequences, under 20% of them singletons; the top ten hold approximately 5.9%. There are 16 residues in the CDR3. CDR1 is DFQATT, CDR2 SNEGSKA, per germline (reference sequence). V shed 0 bases and J 3 bases; nucleotides not matched to a gene: 11. The sample taken for sequencing was blood, either unsorted or a sorted T cell fraction (not recorded which). The J gene is TRBJ2-7, the V gene TRBV20-1, with TRBD2 identical over 7 bases. This TCR derives from a human donor who was either an allogeneic HSCT recipient or a stem cell or donor lymphocyte infusion donor (not recorded which). It is not recorded whose cells these are; they may come from a transplant donor. The CDR3 region is CSARDSQREFLYEQYF. The CDR3 DNA sequence: TGCAGTGCTAGAGATTCCCAGCGGGAATTCCTCTACGAGCAGTACTTC.